A single sample is the source of the 6 T cell receptor beta chains below, sequenced in a study of control samples from healthy donors and cancer patients. Method: immunoSEQ multiplex PCR; TCRdb's copy keeps in-frame clones and lacks some. Of some 130,000 clones detected, roughly 92% appear once; the ten largest clones hold around 5.4%. Source material: blood. Receptor source: a man aged 18 to 29 in good health.

J is TRBJ2-7 and V is TRBV14; D gene unclear. From germline, CDR1 is SGHDN and CDR2 FVKESK. The CDR3 length is 13 residues. Deletions cut 1 base from V and 9 bases from J, with 13 bases between. Here the CDR3 reads CASSQAFQLGQYF. The CDR3 DNA sequence: TGTGCCAGCAGCCAAGCCTTTCAACTTGGGCAGTACTTC.

This clone was counted only a few times. J is TRBJ1-5 and V is TRBV6-6; D unresolved. Germline V gene data show CDR1 as MNHNY and CDR2 as SVGAGI (reference sequence). The germline V and J ends were trimmed by 8 bases and 5 bases, with 16 bases remaining between them. This CDR3 is 14 amino acids long. As DNA, the CDR3 is TGTGCCAGCTCCTCCGGTCCACTCCATCAGCCCCAGCATTTT. This gives the protein CASSSGPLHQPQHF.

The chain carries TRBV27 and TRBJ1-1; D not resolved. The CDR3 length is 14 residues. Germline assignment: CDR1 MNHEY and CDR2 SMNVEV (reference sequence). V was trimmed by 1 base and J by 1 base, leaving 7 bases between them. The CDR3, as DNA: TGTGCCAGCAGTTTATTGGACCGGAACACTGAAGCTTTCTTT. It codes for CASSLLDRNTEAFF.

This clone was seen once. The CDR3 DNA sequence: TGTGCCAGCAGTGACATCAGGCCACGCACAGATACGCAGTATTTT. The encoded protein is CASSDIRPRTDTQYF. The rearrangement uses TRBV6-4 and TRBJ2-3, with no clear D. From germline, CDR1 is MRHNA and CDR2 SNTAGT. V was clipped by 2 bases and J by 1 base, with 10 bases between them. CDR3 length: 15 amino acids.

V usage is TRBV5-6 and J usage is TRBJ1-3; D unclear. The CDR3 is made up of 15 amino acids. CDR1 is SGHDT, CDR2 YYEEEE, per germline. Trimming pared 0 bases from V and 2 bases from J, leaving 9 bases between. The CDR3 bases are TGTGCCAGCAGCTTGGGACGGAACCCTGGAAACACCATATATTTT. Protein sequence: CASSLGRNPGNTIYF.

The genes are TRBV21-1 and TRBJ2-7; the table calls TRBD2, which could not be checked here. TRBV21-1 is deemed a pseudogene. The CDR3 is 18 amino acids. The CDR3 coding sequence is TGTGCCAGCAGCATCGGGGCACGGGGGTCCTTCCTCCGTCTCAAGCAGTACTTC. Translating it yields CASSIGARGSFLRLKQYF.